Listed below are T cell receptor beta chains from one sample, sequenced in a study of spatial heterogeneity in lung cancer. TCRdb analysed the 5' RACE reads with MiXCR anew, one entry per CDR3 protein. This table holds about 36,000 distinct CDR3 sequences, roughly 5% found once. Sequencing used PBMCs, obtained at surgery. The receptors come from a female donor with early-stage non-small cell lung cancer. Each CDR3 is given with its conserved first and last residue. The D gene is left open where the match is weak. Clone size is not always given. Where it is, it says once, few, many or a class for expanded clones.

>few|TRBD1|TRBV27|TRBJ2-1
CASSFQQGSYNEQFF
TGTGCCAGCAGTTTCCAACAGGGGAGCTACAATGAGCAGTTCTTC
>many|.|TRBV10-3|TRBJ1-1
CAIKGGTEAFF
TGTGCCATCAAGGGTGGAACTGAAGCTTTCTTT
>.|TRBD1|TRBV11-2|TRBJ2-3
CASSGGWTGGDTQYF
TGTGCCAGCAGCGGAGGCTGGACAGGGGGGGATACGCAGTATTTT
>many|TRBD1|TRBV27|TRBJ1-5
CASSLQGGQPQHF
TGTGCCAGCAGTTTACAGGGGGGGCAGCCCCAGCATTTT
>many|TRBD1|TRBV10-3|TRBJ1-6
CAISAQGASNSPLHF
TGTGCCATCAGTGCTCAGGGGGCGAGTAATTCACCCCTCCACTTT
>many|.|TRBV10-3|TRBJ1-1
CAITSRGNTEAFF
TGTGCCATCACCAGCCGGGGGAACACTGAAGCTTTCTTT
>many|.|TRBV5-3|TRBJ1-1
CARSPPGLRSTEAFF
TGTGCCAGAAGCCCCCCTGGGCTGAGGAGCACTGAAGCTTTCTTT
>many|TRBD1|TRBV5-4|TRBJ1-3
CASSFAGGSGNTIYF
TGTGCCAGCAGCTTCGCAGGGGGCTCTGGAAACACCATATATTTT
>many|TRBD1|TRBV29-1|TRBJ2-7
CSVEGQGDSYEQYF
TGCAGCGTTGAGGGACAGGGGGACTCCTACGAGCAGTACTTC
>many|.|TRBV11-2|TRBJ2-7
CASSPGTDEQYF
TGTGCCAGCAGCCCTGGGACGGATGAGCAGTACTTC
>many|.|TRBV6-5|TRBJ2-5
CASSSPGNTQYF
TGTGCCAGCAGCTCCCCGGGAAATACCCAGTACTTC
>.|.|TRBV19|TRBJ2-1
CASSTSINEQFF
TGTGCCAGTAGTACTAGTATAAATGAGCAGTTCTTC
>many|TRBD2|TRBV25-1|TRBJ2-5
CASSLPGLAGAETQYF
TGTGCCAGCAGCCTACCGGGACTAGCGGGAGCAGAGACCCAGTACTTC
>many|TRBD1|TRBV20-1|TRBJ2-4
CSAPRDRGLVSKNIQYF
TGCAGTGCCCCCCGGGACAGGGGGCTAGTATCCAAAAACATTCAGTACTTC
>.|.|TRBV6-1|TRBJ1-1
CASTWGRQQNTEAFF
TGTGCCAGCACCTGGGGTCGGCAGCAGAACACTGAAGCTTTCTTT
>many|.|TRBV11-3|TRBJ1-6
CASSLDRGSPLHF
TGTGCCAGCAGCTTAGACCGGGGTTCACCCCTCCACTTT
>few|.|TRBV20-1|TRBJ2-3
CSATGSRSDTQYF
TGCAGTGCTACCGGATCTAGGTCAGATACGCAGTATTTT
>many|TRBD2|TRBV19|TRBJ2-3
CASGGGTRDTQYF
TGTGCCTCAGGCGGGGGAACCAGGGATACGCAGTATTTT
>many|.|TRBV4-3|TRBJ2-1
CASSQDPAGTYNEQFF
TGCGCCAGCAGCCAAGACCCAGCGGGCACCTACAATGAGCAGTTCTTC
>few|.|TRBV18|TRBJ2-1
CASSPQPYNEQFF
TGTGCCAGCTCACCCCAACCTTACAATGAGCAGTTCTTC
>.|.|TRBV28|TRBJ2-1
CASSFQLNEQFF
TGTGCCAGCAGTTTCCAACTCAATGAGCAGTTCTTC
>many|.|TRBV2|TRBJ2-3
CASSEGSRGDFTDTQYF
TGTGCCAGCAGTGAAGGCTCACGCGGGGACTTCACAGATACGCAGTATTTT
>many|TRBD1|TRBV20-1|TRBJ1-2
CSAVRDRVDGYTF
TGCAGTGCTGTCCGGGACAGGGTCGATGGCTACACCTTC
>many|.|TRBV3-1|TRBJ2-3
CASSQGLPTSTDTQYF
TGTGCCAGCAGCCAAGGACTGCCCACTAGCACAGATACGCAGTATTTT
>many|.|TRBV27|TRBJ2-7
CASAPSWDGAYEQYF
TGTGCCAGCGCCCCATCGTGGGACGGGGCCTACGAGCAGTACTTC
>many|.|TRBV20-1|TRBJ2-1
CSARDWTGGYEQFF
TGCAGTGCTAGAGATTGGACTGGGGGGTATGAGCAGTTCTTC
>many|TRBD2|TRBV6-5|TRBJ2-1
CASSFTSGYNEQFF
TGTGCCAGCAGTTTTACTAGCGGATACAATGAGCAGTTCTTC
>many|.|TRBV4-3|TRBJ1-5
CASSQDARGNQPQHF
TGCGCCAGCAGCCAAGATGCGAGGGGTAATCAGCCCCAGCATTTT
>many|.|TRBV7-3|TRBJ1-2
CASSPGGSYYGYTF
TGTGCCAGCAGCCCGGGCGGGAGCTACTATGGCTACACCTTC
>.|TRBD1|TRBV7-8|TRBJ1-2
CASSPGQGDGYTF
TGTGCCAGCAGCCCGGGACAGGGGGACGGCTACACCTTC
>.|.|TRBV5-1|TRBJ2-6
CASSLGQPNSGANVLTF
TGCGCCAGCAGCTTGGGACAGCCCAACTCTGGGGCCAACGTCCTGACTTTC
>many|TRBD1|TRBV7-2|TRBJ2-3
CASSLVGTASGDTQYF
TGTGCCAGCAGCTTAGTCGGGACAGCCTCCGGGGATACGCAGTATTTT
>.|.|TRBV5-6|TRBJ2-1
CASSSPGLNYNEQFF
TGTGCCAGCAGCTCACCGGGACTCAACTACAATGAGCAGTTCTTC
>many|TRBD1|TRBV9|TRBJ2-3
CASSETQGADTQYF
TGTGCCAGCAGCGAGACCCAGGGGGCAGATACGCAGTATTTT
>many|TRBD2|TRBV7-2|TRBJ2-2
CASSLGLAVGELFF
TGTGCCAGCAGCTTAGGACTAGCGGTCGGGGAGCTGTTTTTT